The 28 T cell receptor beta chains reported below all come from one sample, sequenced in a study of regulatory T cells in long-lasting Graves disease. Time point noted: persistent/refractory GD, antithyroid drugs over 5 years with positive TRAb. Generation of the TCR library employed RNA extracted from PBMCs. HTBI primers from iRepertoire and Arm-PCR of CDR3 regions yielded the TCR beta libraries. One entry per CDR3 protein, called by TCRdb with MiXCR from the multiplex PCR reads. The table includes some 470,000 distinct CDR3 sequences, around a fifth detected once. This specimen was peripheral blood mononuclear cells (PBMCs), taken when the disease was refractory, from a patient treated with antithyroid drugs. All receptors come from a female donor with Graves disease.

This clonotype occurred many times. V gene TRBV2 combines with J gene TRBJ1-1; possibly TRBD1 for D (6 bases). In germline, CDR1 is SNHLY, CDR2 FYNNEI. The ends were cut back, 7 bases at V and 2 bases at J, with 11 bases in the middle. This CDR3 is 13 amino acids long. The CDR3 sequence is CASTGQSNTEAFF. CDR3 bases: TGTGCCAGCACCGGACAGTCAAACACTGAAGCTTTCTTT.

V gene TRBV6-2 or TRBV6-3 combines with J gene TRBJ1-6; TRBD1 aligns across 11 bases. Per the germline V gene, CDR1 is MNHEY and CDR2 is SVGEGT. Trimming took 6 bases from V and 3 from J; bases not matched to a gene: 7. There are 17 residues in the CDR3. Here the CDR3 DNA reads TGTGCCAGCAGAGCGAAAGGGACAGGGGGCTATAATTCACCCCTCCACTTT. Its translation is CASRAKGTGGYNSPLHF.

In its sample, this clonotype was seen many times. This chain links TRBV20-1 with TRBJ2-5, with 7 positions matching TRBD2. CDR1 DFQATT and CDR2 SNEGSKA come from the germline V gene (reference sequence). V gave up 5 bases and J gave up 2 bases; unmatched junction bases: 2. This CDR3 comprises 12 residues. In nucleotides, the CDR3 is TGCAGTGCTCGGACTAGTCAAGAGACCCAGTACTTC. Protein product: CSARTSQETQYF.

There are many counts of this clonotype. V gene TRBV13 combines with J gene TRBJ1-6; 11 positions match TRBD1. V was clipped by 5 bases and J by 14 bases; unmatched bases: 2. Germline CDR1 PRHDT, CDR2 FYEKMQ (reference sequence). This CDR3 spans 12 amino acids. The chain's CDR3 is CASSGQGATLHF. In DNA, the CDR3 is TGTGCCAGCAGCGGACAGGGGGCAACCCTCCACTTT.

CDR3 residues: CATSDPSGVSAHSGANVLTF. In DNA, the CDR3 is TGTGCCACCAGTGATCCGAGCGGGGTCTCGGCTCACTCTGGGGCCAACGTCCTGACTTTC. The chain combines TRBV24-1 with TRBJ2-6, with 7 bases that match TRBD2. Germline CDR1 and CDR2: KGHDR and SFDVKD. The CDR3 runs 20 residues. After removal of 3 bases from V and 0 bases from J, the junction contained 13 bases not matched to a gene.

The chain joins TRBV4-1 to TRBJ1-5; D unclear. Germline V gives CDR1 MGHRA, CDR2 YSYEKL. This CDR3 comprises 15 residues. V was trimmed by 1 base and J by 2 bases, leaving 9 bases between them. The CDR3 DNA reads as TGCGCCAGCAGCCAAGGGGTGATCGGCAATCAGCCCCAGCATTTT. Translation gives CASSQGVIGNQPQHF.

In its sample, this clonotype was seen many times. This chain uses TRBV19 with TRBJ1-2, with D perhaps matching TRBD1 (5 bases). CDR3 length: 11 amino acids. The germline V gene has CDR1 LNHDA and CDR2 SQIVND (reference sequence). The V end lost 4 bases, the J end lost 7 bases, and 7 bases lay between the germline ends. The CDR3 here is CASSTGLGYTF. In DNA form, the CDR3 reads TGTGCCAGTAGTACAGGGCTTGGCTACACCTTC.

This clonotype was seen at least ten times. The chain recombines TRBV20-1 with TRBJ2-5; D might be TRBD2 (6 bases). Germline-derived CDR1 and CDR2 are DFQATT and SNEGSKA (reference sequence). The V end was cut by 5 bases, the J end by 5 bases, with 21 bases between. The CDR3 has 15 amino acids. CDR3 sequence (DNA): TGCAGTGCTCGAGTGGGCAGGAGGGTTGATGAGACCCAGTACTTC. Protein sequence: CSARVGRRVDETQYF.

This clonotype was detected a few times. V gene TRBV18 combines with J gene TRBJ1-5; a weak D match, TRBD1 (5 bases). V gave up 3 bases and J gave up 4 bases, with 10 bases separating them. Germline V gene lookup returns CDR1 KGHSH and CDR2 LQKENI. CDR3 length equals 14 residues. The CDR3 bases are TGTGCCAGCTCACCGGGGGACGGAAATCAGCCCCAGCATTTT. As protein: CASSPGDGNQPQHF.

This clonotype was counted a few times. CDR3 amino acids: CASTRRGSGQIDNQPQHF. Written as DNA, the CDR3 is TGTGCCAGCACCCGAAGGGGTAGTGGGCAGATAGACAATCAGCCCCAGCATTTT. The V and J genes are TRBV6-1 and TRBJ1-5; weak D call: TRBD1 (5 bases). There are 18 residues in the CDR3. Trimming cost V 7 bases and J 3 bases, with 25 bases left between them. In germline, CDR1 is MNHNS, CDR2 SASEGT.

This chain links TRBV25-1 with TRBJ1-1; the D is unclear. CDR3 length equals 14 residues. The V gene lost 4 bases and the J gene lost 0 bases, with 9 bases spanning the gap. In germline, CDR1 is MGHDK, CDR2 SYGVNS. The CDR3, as DNA: TGTGCCAGCAGTGTCGGGTCAGTGAACACTGAAGCTTTCTTT. Translated: CASSVGSVNTEAFF.

This clonotype was recorded at least ten times. This chain links TRBV12-3 or TRBV12-4 with TRBJ2-2; D not certain. Trimming pared 5 bases from V and 6 bases from J, leaving 7 bases between. The CDR3 covers 12 residues. The CDR3, as DNA: TGTGCCAGCAGTCAGGACGCCGGGGAGCTGTTTTTT. It specifies CASSQDAGELFF.

This clonotype was observed at least ten times. V and J are TRBV20-1 and TRBJ2-5; D possibly corresponds to TRBD2 (5 bases). The CDR3 sequence is 15 residues long. Trimming took off 6 bases at V and 3 bases at J, with 20 bases between the two ends. Germline V CDR1 and CDR2: DFQATT, SNEGSKA (reference sequence). The CDR3 coding sequence is TGCAGTGCCGGTGGTAAGGACTTTTCGGAAGAGACCCAGTACTTC. Amino acid sequence: CSAGGKDFSEETQYF.

Only one count was recorded for this clonotype. The rearrangement links TRBV7-9 to TRBJ1-5; D is possibly TRBD1 (5 bases). CDR1 is SEHNR, CDR2 FQNEAQ, per germline (reference sequence). CDR3 length equals 15 residues. Trimming removed 0 bases from V and 5 bases from J, with 11 bases in between. CDR3 nucleotides: TGTGCCAGCAGCTTAGCCGGGACGGATTATCAGCCCCAGCATTTT. This gives the protein CASSLAGTDYQPQHF.

This clonotype is a singleton in its sample. The chain couples TRBV10-3 to TRBJ1-5, with a possible D match to TRBD1 (5 bases). The V gene's germline CDR1 is ENHRY and CDR2 SYGVKD. The CDR3 has 15 residues. The ends were cut back, 5 bases at V and 7 bases at J, with 18 bases in the middle. The CDR3 here is CAISNGTQGYQPQHF. The CDR3 DNA follows: TGTGCCATCAGTAACGGGACCCAAGGCTACCAGCCCCAGCATTTT.

This clonotype was recorded a few times. The J gene is TRBJ2-7, the V gene TRBV27; D may match TRBD1 or TRBD2 (5 bases each). The CDR3 is made up of 12 amino acids. V lost 6 bases and J 7 bases, leaving 13 bases between the germline ends. Germline V gene lookup returns CDR1 MNHEY and CDR2 SMNVEV (reference sequence). In nucleotides, the CDR3 is TGTGCCAGCAGCCGAGGGGCTGGAGAGCAGTACTTC. Protein product: CASSRGAGEQYF.

This clonotype has ten or more counts. V and J are TRBV28 and TRBJ2-5; D perhaps matches TRBD2 (5 bases). V was shortened by 8 bases and J by 0 bases, with 16 bases between the two germline ends. Germline V gives CDR1 MDHEN, CDR2 SYDVKM. The CDR3 runs to 15 residues. DNA of the CDR3: TGTGCCAGCGGACCAATTGGGGAGTACCAAGAGACCCAGTACTTC. Translated: CASGPIGEYQETQYF.

The table lists this clonotype with many counts. A read error may account for a junction end that differs from germline. The gene calls are TRBV2 and TRBJ2-7, with TRBD1 matching 9 bases. This CDR3 comprises 10 residues. CDR1 is SNHLY, CDR2 FYNNEI, per germline. The CDR3 nucleotides are TGTGCCAGCCGGACAGGGGTGGTTGACTTC. It yields the protein CASRTGVVDF.

This clonotype was counted many times. The V gene is TRBV28, the J gene TRBJ1-2; D not resolved. Per germline, CDR1 MDHEN and CDR2 SYDVKM. V was pared by 5 bases and J by 0 bases, with 19 bases between. The CDR3 is 17 residues long. The CDR3 protein is CASSLGSAEVSNYGYTF. The CDR3 DNA sequence: TGTGCCAGCAGTCTGGGGTCGGCAGAGGTGTCTAACTATGGCTACACCTTC.

Ten or more counts support this clonotype. The V gene is TRBV28, the J gene TRBJ2-7, with 7 bases fitting TRBD2. The CDR3 is made up of 16 amino acids. Germline assignment: CDR1 MDHEN and CDR2 SYDVKM. Losses at the gene ends were 3 bases for V and 4 bases for J; bases not matched to a gene: 12. CDR3 DNA sequence: TGTGCCAGCAGTTTGGGGGGGTTGGCAGCCCGATACGAGCAGTACTTC. This encodes CASSLGGLAARYEQYF. The entire variable domain, with the rest obtained from reference TRBV28 and TRBJ2-7, is as follows: DVKVTQSSRYLVKRTGEKVFLECVQDMDHENMFWYRQDPGLGLRLIYFSYDVKMKEKGDIPEGYSVSREKKERFSLILESASTNQTSMYLCASSLGGLAARYEQYFGPGTRLTVT.

Only a few counts were recorded for this clonotype. V is TRBV7-9 and J is TRBJ1-2; D call uncertain. Trimming shortened V by 4 bases and J by 4 bases, and 10 bases separated the two germline ends. CDR3 length: 13 amino acids. CDR1 is SEHNR and CDR2 is FQNEAQ in the germline V gene (reference sequence). This CDR3 reads CASSYSQSYGYTF. The DNA for the CDR3 is TGTGCCAGCAGCTATTCACAGAGCTATGGCTACACCTTC.

The chain has TRBV13 and TRBJ2-6; TRBD1 agrees at 12 bases. Germline V gives CDR1 PRHDT, CDR2 FYEKMQ (reference sequence). Trimming took 3 bases from V and 6 from J; bases not matched to a gene: 9. The CDR3 contains 18 residues. Written as DNA, the CDR3 is TGTGCCAGCAGCTTGGGACAGGGGGCTTTTGCTGAGGCCAACGTCCTGACTTTC. This sequence encodes CASSLGQGAFAEANVLTF.

This chain uses TRBV10-3 with TRBJ2-1, with D perhaps TRBD1 (6 bases). V was pared by 3 bases and J by 7 bases, with 19 bases between. The CDR3 contains 16 residues. Germline V CDR1 and CDR2: ENHRY, SYGVKD. CDR3 residues: CAISDSPVDSRNEQFF. DNA of the CDR3: TGTGCCATCAGTGATTCGCCCGTGGACAGCCGGAATGAGCAGTTCTTC.

The J gene is TRBJ2-5, the V gene TRBV10-3; D is uncertain. In germline, CDR1 is ENHRY, CDR2 SYGVKD. V was pared by 2 bases and J by 5 bases, with 9 bases between. The CDR3 is 13 amino acids. The CDR3: CAISEGAGETQYF. The CDR3 DNA reads as TGTGCCATCAGTGAGGGAGCTGGCGAGACCCAGTACTTC.

There are many counts of this clonotype. This sequence joins TRBV10-3 and TRBJ2-5; no definite D call. Germline V gives CDR1 ENHRY, CDR2 SYGVKD. CDR3 size: 12 residues. The ends were cut back, 6 bases at V and 0 bases at J, with 5 bases in the middle. In nucleotides, the CDR3 is TGTGCCATCAGAAGCGACCAAGAGACCCAGTACTTC. Protein sequence: CAIRSDQETQYF.

Many counts were recorded for this clonotype. The rearrangement joins TRBV5-1 to TRBJ1-2; TRBD1 agrees at 9 bases. Per germline, CDR1 SGHRS and CDR2 YFSETQ. The CDR3 sequence is 13 residues long. With V trimmed by 3 bases and J by 5 bases, 2 bases remained unmatched. This chain's CDR3 is CASSSDRGYGYTF. CDR3 sequence (DNA): TGCGCCAGCAGCTCCGACAGGGGGTATGGCTACACCTTC. Complete variable domain (other parts from reference TRBV5-1 and TRBJ1-2): KAGVTQTPRYLIKTRGQQVTLSCSPISGHRSVSWYQQTPGQGLQFLFEYFSETQRNKGNFPGRFSGRQFSNSRSEMNVSTLELGDSALYLCASSSDRGYGYTFGSGTRLTVV.

The chain links TRBV3-1 to TRBJ2-7; 9 bases match TRBD1. Germline V gene lookup returns CDR1 LGHDT and CDR2 YNNKEL (reference sequence). This CDR3 region has 15 residues. The V segment lost 1 base and the J segment 6 bases; nucleotides outside the gene matches: 7. The CDR3 here is CASSQAPGQGFEQYF. CDR3 nucleotide sequence: TGTGCCAGCAGCCAAGCTCCGGGACAGGGATTCGAGCAGTACTTC.

Points on this clonotype: A clone one base away is much larger, so this may be a read error. J is TRBJ1-1 and V is TRBV27; 9 nucleotides line up with TRBD1. This CDR3 spans 15 amino acids. The germline V gene encodes CDR1 MNHEY and CDR2 SMNVEV (reference sequence). V shed 8 bases, J shed 1 base, and the junction held 8 bases outside the gene matches. CDR3 in amino acids: CASGSDRGQNTEAFF. For the CDR3, the DNA is TGTGCCAGCGGCTCGGACAGGGGCCAGAACACTGAAGCTTTCTTT.